One sample yielded the 2 T cell receptor beta chains listed below, sequenced in a study of neurological immune-mediated disorders. TCRdb re-called the 5' RACE reads through MiXCR, storing one row per CDR3 protein. The sample comprises approximately 52,000 distinct CDR3 sequences, approximately 3.3% of which are singletons, and 5.9% rests with the top ten. The material sequenced was PBMCs. The receptors shown here come from a man aged 40-49 years with multiple sclerosis.

This clonotype was observed at least ten times. The rearrangement uses TRBV12-3 or TRBV12-4 and TRBJ1-4, with 7 bases aligning to TRBD1. Trimming at V came to 5 bases and at J to 0 bases, leaving 6 bases not matched to a gene. The CDR3 has 16 amino acids. This CDR3 reads CASSPRQGSTNEKLFF. The CDR3 DNA follows: TGTGCCAGCAGTCCCCGACAGGGATCAACTAATGAAAAACTGTTTTTT.

This clonotype was observed at least ten times. The chain joins TRBV27 to TRBJ1-2, with 7 nucleotides matching TRBD1. The CDR3 spans 14 residues. The junction had 12 bases not matched to a gene; V was cut back by 6 bases and J by 8 bases. The germline V gene encodes CDR1 MNHEY and CDR2 SMNVEV (reference sequence). In DNA form, the CDR3 reads TGTGCCAGCAGATCGGGACAGACGACGGTCGGCTACACCTTC. Protein: CASRSGQTTVGYTF.